This TCR beta chain was captured in a study of beta chain features in type 1 diabetes (dated by TCRdb to the late 2010s). Regarding the research as a whole: Patients and healthy donors did not differ in mean age, gender distribution, total cell number or subset yield. A total of 107,917,701 sorted cells were examined across all samples, and a strong correlation was observed between cell number per subset and RNA yield. In the study, recently diagnosed type 1 diabetes patients and matched healthy donors were compared on the TCRB repertoires of their sorted circulating CD4+ T cell subsets. Naive and central memory subsets were obtained from all 30 or so donors, but regulatory and stem cell-like memory subsets were isolated from only 8 patients and 8 healthy donors.

From each donor, a single peripheral blood sample of 95 to 150 mL on average was drawn into heparinised tubes. Using a panel that included CD45RO, CCR7, CD25, CD127, CD95 and CD27, naive, central memory, regulatory and stem cell-like memory CD4+ T cells were sorted on a BD FACSAria II. Purity was above 98% for every sorted population. Right away, PBMCs were isolated by Lymphoprep density gradient centrifugation and were stained directly, with no culture step. So that batch effects would be minimized, each experiment stained and sorted samples in pairs, pairing one healthy donor with one patient. This clone has a handful of counts. Its cognate antigen has yet to be identified. No base-level quality is on record; no much larger clone is a single base apart. Study-wide findings and limitations: Patients with type 1 diabetes made fewer insertions and deleted more nucleotides at VDJ recombination sites, implying thymic rearrangement abnormalities. Because cDNA was sequenced instead of genomic DNA, highly expressing activated cells could be over-represented, though the groups showed no difference in activation or CD3 levels. The naive, central memory and regulatory TCRB repertoires appeared to resemble one another more closely among patients than among healthy donors. In all four CD4+ subsets, TCRB CDR3 length was moderately but significantly shorter in type 1 diabetes patients. HLA sub-analyses involved small numbers of individuals, so any influence of HLA type on TCRB rearrangement remained unresolved. Shorter templates might have been favored by PCR, but patient and control samples were amplified and corrected together, so both groups would have been affected equally by any skew.

The cysteine opens and the phenylalanine closes a CDR3 of 14 amino acids. Only the CDR3 DNA stays, 42 bases, in frame from base 1. Germline trimming amounts to 0 bases on V and 8 bases on J, with 4 as the count of junction bases outside the gene matches. Via the germline V gene, CDR1 is SGHRS and CDR2 YFSETQ. The entire amount of isolated RNA was reverse transcribed using the High Capacity cDNA Reverse Transcription Kit, so the sequenced TCRB transcripts were expressed ones. Deep immunoSEQ sequencing was applied to naive, central memory and regulatory T cell samples, giving an average of about 3.57 million total reads per sample. Sorted cells were lysed in RLT buffer and RNA was extracted with DNase-treated RNeasy Micro or Mini kits, depending on cell number. To prevent cross-contamination, each cell subset was processed individually, whereas patient and healthy donor samples were processed jointly. Using the immunoSEQ multiplex PCR, TCRB sequences were amplified from cDNA into 87-bp fragments spanning the CDR3 region. Sequencing of the amplicons was done on the Illumina HiSeq platform. The authors' pipeline ran thus. PCR bias was corrected computationally using synthetic template baselines, and reads within Hamming distance 2 were collapsed, with unmergeable singletons discarded. By aligning reads against IMGT, V, D and J genes, CDR3 length, and insertions or deletions at six rearrangement sites were assigned. Within each subset, clonotype counts were normalized to sorted cell number, and only after that were true diversity and Gini coefficients computed with the tcR R package. The overlap coefficient, calculated on TCRB nucleotide sequences, was used to measure repertoire sharing. Out-of-frame TCRB sequences from naive cells were analyzed as a proxy for the pre-selection repertoire. Entries here come from immuneACCESS through TCRdb and include only in-frame sequences with V and J called. Some clones fail to appear in such tables; in the studies checked, an unresolved V gene covers under half of the shortfall, and the cause of the remainder is unknown. V and J calls and clone size are those listed in that table; D and trimming were worked out from the DNA. The sample has some 330,000 clones on record, roughly 9.6% of them singletons. The top ten constitute 0.015% of the sample.

Input material: naive CD4+ T cells from blood. The sample's cell subset or site label, decoded: true naive CD4+ T cells. The chain couples TRBV5-1 to TRBJ1-4, with 7 bases matching TRBD1. This clonotype was sampled from a woman aged 30 to 39 in good health. The CDR3 protein: CASSLGTGQEKLFF. The nucleotides are TGCGCCAGCAGCTTGGGGACAGGTCAGGAAAAACTGTTTTTT.